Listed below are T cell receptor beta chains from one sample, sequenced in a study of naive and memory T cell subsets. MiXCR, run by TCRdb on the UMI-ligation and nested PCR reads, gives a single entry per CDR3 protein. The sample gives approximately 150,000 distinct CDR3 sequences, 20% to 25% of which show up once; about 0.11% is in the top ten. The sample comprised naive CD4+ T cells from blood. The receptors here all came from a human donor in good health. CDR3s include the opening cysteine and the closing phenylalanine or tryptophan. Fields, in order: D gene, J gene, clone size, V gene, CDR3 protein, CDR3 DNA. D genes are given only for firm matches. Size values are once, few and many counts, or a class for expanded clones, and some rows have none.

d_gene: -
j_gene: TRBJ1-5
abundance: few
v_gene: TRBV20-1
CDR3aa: CSAREYGKFNQPQHF
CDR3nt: TGCAGTGCTAGAGAATACGGGAAGTTTAATCAGCCCCAGCATTTT

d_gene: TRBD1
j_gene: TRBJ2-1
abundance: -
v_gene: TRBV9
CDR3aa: CASKSRTGERHEQFF
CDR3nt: TGTGCCAGCAAGTCCCGGACAGGGGAAAGGCATGAGCAGTTCTTC

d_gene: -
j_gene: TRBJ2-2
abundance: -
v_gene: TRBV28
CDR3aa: CASSPRTGELFF
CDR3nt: TGTGCCAGCAGTCCCCGTACCGGGGAGCTGTTTTTT

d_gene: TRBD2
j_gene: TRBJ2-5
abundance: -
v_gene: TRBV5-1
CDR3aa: CASSLLPSGREKLQETQYF
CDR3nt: TGCGCCAGCAGCTTGCTTCCTAGCGGGAGAGAAAAACTACAAGAGACCCAGTACTTC

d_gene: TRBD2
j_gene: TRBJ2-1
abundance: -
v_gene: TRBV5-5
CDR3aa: CASSLAPGGASYNEQFF
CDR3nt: TGTGCCAGCAGCTTGGCGCCGGGAGGGGCCTCCTACAATGAGCAGTTCTTC

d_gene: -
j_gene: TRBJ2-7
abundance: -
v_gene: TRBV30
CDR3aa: CAWSVLGSRYEQYF
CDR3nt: TGTGCCTGGAGTGTACTGGGTAGTAGGTACGAGCAGTACTTC

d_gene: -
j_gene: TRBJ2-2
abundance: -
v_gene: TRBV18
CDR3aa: CASSPPGTVDTGELFF
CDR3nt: TGTGCCAGCTCACCACCCGGGACGGTGGACACCGGGGAGCTGTTTTTT

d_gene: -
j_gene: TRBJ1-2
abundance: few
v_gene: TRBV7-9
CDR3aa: CASSFGNNYGYTF
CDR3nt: TGTGCCAGCAGCTTTGGCAATAACTATGGCTACACCTTC

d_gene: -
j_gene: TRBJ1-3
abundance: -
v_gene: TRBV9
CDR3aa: CASSAFDSSSGNTIYF
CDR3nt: TGTGCCAGCAGCGCCTTCGACAGTTCCTCTGGAAACACCATATATTTT

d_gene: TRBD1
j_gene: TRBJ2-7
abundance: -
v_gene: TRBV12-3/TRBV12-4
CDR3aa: CASSRGTGYEQYF
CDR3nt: TGTGCCAGCAGTAGGGGGACAGGTTACGAGCAGTACTTC

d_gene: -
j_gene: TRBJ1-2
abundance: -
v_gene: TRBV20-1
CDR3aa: CSARKVGYGYTF
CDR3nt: TGCAGTGCCCGGAAGGTCGGGTATGGCTACACCTTC

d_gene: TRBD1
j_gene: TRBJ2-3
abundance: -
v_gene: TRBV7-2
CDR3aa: CASSPTGGIDTQYF
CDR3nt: TGTGCCAGCAGCCCCACAGGGGGCATAGATACGCAGTATTTT

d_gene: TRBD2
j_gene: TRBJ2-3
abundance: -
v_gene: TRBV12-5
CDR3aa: CASGTLAGETADTQYF
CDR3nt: TGTGCTAGTGGTACCCTGGCGGGAGAGACGGCAGATACGCAGTATTTT

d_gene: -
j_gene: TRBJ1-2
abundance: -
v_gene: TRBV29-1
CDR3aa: CSVEDVDRSGYTF
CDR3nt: TGCAGCGTTGAAGATGTCGACAGGAGCGGCTACACCTTC

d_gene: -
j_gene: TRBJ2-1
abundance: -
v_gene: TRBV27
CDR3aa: CASTGHPSNEQFF
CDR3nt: TGTGCCAGCACGGGACACCCATCCAATGAGCAGTTCTTC

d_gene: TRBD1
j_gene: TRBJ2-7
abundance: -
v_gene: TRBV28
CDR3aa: CATMTGGTGGYEQYF
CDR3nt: TGTGCCACTATGACGGGAGGGACAGGGGGCTACGAGCAGTACTTC

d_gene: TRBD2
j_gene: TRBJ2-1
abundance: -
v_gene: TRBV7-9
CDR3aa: CASSLDGLAGDRQFF
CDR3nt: TGTGCCAGCAGCTTAGATGGACTAGCGGGAGATAGGCAGTTCTTC

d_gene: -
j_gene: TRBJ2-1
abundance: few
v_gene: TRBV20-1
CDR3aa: CSATLKRLDSYNEQFF
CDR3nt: TGCAGTGCAACACTCAAGAGATTAGACTCCTACAATGAGCAGTTCTTC

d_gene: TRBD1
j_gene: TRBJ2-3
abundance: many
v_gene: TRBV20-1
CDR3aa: CSARDSGGSSDTQYF
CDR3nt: TGCAGTGCTAGAGATTCAGGGGGTAGCTCAGATACGCAGTATTTT

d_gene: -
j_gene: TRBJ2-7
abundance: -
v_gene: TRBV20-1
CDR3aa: CSARDGAELSYEQYF
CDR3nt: TGCAGTGCTAGAGATGGGGCCGAATTGAGCTACGAGCAGTACTTC

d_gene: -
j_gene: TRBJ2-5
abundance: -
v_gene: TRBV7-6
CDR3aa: CASSFRRDLSETQYF
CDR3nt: TGTGCCAGCAGCTTTCGCCGGGACTTATCGGAGACCCAGTACTTC

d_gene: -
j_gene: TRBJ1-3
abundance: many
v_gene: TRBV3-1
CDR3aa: CASSQLVEGNTIYF
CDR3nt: TGTGCCAGCAGCCAATTAGTTGAAGGAAACACCATATATTTT

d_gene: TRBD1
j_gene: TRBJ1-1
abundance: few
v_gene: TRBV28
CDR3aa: CASSSLRGGGYTEAFF
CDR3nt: TGTGCCAGCAGTTCACTCCGAGGAGGGGGCTACACTGAAGCTTTCTTT

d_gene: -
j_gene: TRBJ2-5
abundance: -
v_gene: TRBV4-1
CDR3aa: CASSLGPVPQETQYF
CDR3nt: TGCGCCAGCAGCCTAGGACCCGTCCCCCAAGAGACCCAGTACTTC

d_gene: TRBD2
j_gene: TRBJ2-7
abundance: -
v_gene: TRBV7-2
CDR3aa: CASSLAGTSGRYEQYF
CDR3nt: TGTGCCAGCAGCTTAGCGGGGACTAGCGGGAGGTACGAGCAGTACTTC

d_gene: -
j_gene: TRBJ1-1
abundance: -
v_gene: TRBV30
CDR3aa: CAWSRQGTITEAFF
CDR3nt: TGTGCCTGGAGTCGTCAGGGGACAATCACTGAAGCTTTCTTT

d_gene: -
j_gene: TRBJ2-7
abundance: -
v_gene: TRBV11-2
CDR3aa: CASSVPRGTSYEQYF
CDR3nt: TGTGCCAGCAGCGTCCCCAGGGGTACCTCCTACGAGCAGTACTTC

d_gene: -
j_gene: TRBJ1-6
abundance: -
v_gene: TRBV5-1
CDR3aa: CASSLELGRSSPLHF
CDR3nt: TGCGCCAGCAGCTTGGAGCTGGGGAGGAGTTCACCCCTCCACTTT